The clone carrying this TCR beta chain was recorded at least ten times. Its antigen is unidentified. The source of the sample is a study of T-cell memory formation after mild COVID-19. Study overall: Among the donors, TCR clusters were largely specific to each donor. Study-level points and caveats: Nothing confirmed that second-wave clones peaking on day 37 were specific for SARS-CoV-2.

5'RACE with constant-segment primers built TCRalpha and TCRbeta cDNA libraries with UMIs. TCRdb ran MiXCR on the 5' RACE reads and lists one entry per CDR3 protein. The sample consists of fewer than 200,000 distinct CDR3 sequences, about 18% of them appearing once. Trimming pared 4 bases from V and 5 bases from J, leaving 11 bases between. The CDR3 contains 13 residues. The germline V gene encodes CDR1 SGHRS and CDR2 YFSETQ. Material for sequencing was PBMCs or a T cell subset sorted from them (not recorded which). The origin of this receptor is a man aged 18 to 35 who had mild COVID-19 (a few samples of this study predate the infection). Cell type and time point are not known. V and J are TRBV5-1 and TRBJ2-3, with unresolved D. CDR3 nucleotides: TGCGCCAGCAGCCGAACGGCCAAAGATACGCAGTATTTT. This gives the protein CASSRTAKDTQYF.